Presented here are 26 T cell receptor beta chains from one specimen sequenced in a study of CD8+ T cells in alopecia areata. RNA extraction was followed by reverse transcription into cDNA, which acted as the sequencing template. Libraries were prepared by immunoSEQ multiplex PCR; TCRdb keeps only in-frame clonotypes and omits some of them. The sample yields approximately 190,000 clones, 55% to 70% seen once. The treatment: oral pan-JAK inhibitor, 5-10 mg twice daily. The sequencing here drew on CD4+ T cells sorted from blood, taken at week 24, from a patient treated with tofacitinib. Receptors originate from a human donor with alopecia areata.

There are a few counts of this clone. The chain recombines TRBV5-1 with TRBJ2-3, with 8 bases matching TRBD2. The CDR3 loop spans 16 amino acids. J gave up 0 bases and V 4 bases, and 7 bases lay outside the gene matches. Germline V gene data show CDR1 as SGHRS and CDR2 as YFSETQ. The CDR3 DNA is TGCGCCAGCAGCCGTAGCGGGGTAACTAGCACAGATACGCAGTATTTT. Translation: CASSRSGVTSTDTQYF.

This clone was found a few times. The gene calls are TRBV7-9 and TRBJ2-1, with 10 bases lining up with TRBD2. V shed 8 bases and J 5 bases; nucleotides not matched to a gene: 21. The germline CDR1 and CDR2 sequences are SEHNR and FQNEAQ (reference sequence). The CDR3 totals 19 residues. CDR3 coding DNA: TGTGCCAGCGGAGGACAGGTTGTTACTAGCGGGGCTACTAACAATGAGCAGTTCTTC. Protein: CASGGQVVTSGATNNEQFF. The full variable domain, with the rest looked up from reference TRBV7-9 and TRBJ2-1, is DTGVSQNPRHKITKRGQNVTFRCDPISEHNRLYWYRQTLGQGPEFLTYFQNEAQLEKSRLLSDRFSAERPKGSFSTLEIQRTEQGDSAMYLCASGGQVVTSGATNNEQFFGPGTRLTVL.

CDR3 sequence (DNA): TGCAGCGTTGAGAAGGGTGGACGTCGGGAGACCCAGTACTTC. It specifies CSVEKGGRRETQYF. V is TRBV29-1 and J is TRBJ2-5; D gene ambiguous. Trimming took off 3 bases at V and 5 bases at J, with 16 bases between the two ends. The CDR3 loop spans 14 amino acids. CDR1 and CDR2 (germline): SQVTM, ANQGSEA.

This CDR3 is CASSPAEAQETQYF. CDR3 DNA: TGTGCCAGCAGCCCCGCAGAGGCCCAAGAGACCCAGTACTTC. The V and J genes are TRBV7-9 and TRBJ2-5; D is ambiguous. Germline CDR1 reads SEHNR; CDR2 reads FQNEAQ (reference sequence). With 5 bases removed from V and 1 base from J, the gap between germline ends came to 11 bases. The CDR3 totals 14 residues.

The chain employs TRBV9 and TRBJ2-7; D unclear. Looked up from germline, CDR1 is SGDLS and CDR2 is YYNGEE. The CDR3 contains 11 residues. Trimming pared 3 bases from V and 7 bases from J, leaving 8 bases between. The CDR3 is CASSAQREQYF. The CDR3 DNA is TGTGCCAGCAGCGCCCAGAGGGAGCAGTACTTC.

Only a few counts were recorded for this clone. CDR3: CASGSADTQYF. The CDR3 DNA sequence: TGTGCTAGTGGTTCCGCAGATACGCAGTATTTT. The chain links TRBV12-5 to TRBJ2-3; no clear D. The germline V and J ends were trimmed by 4 bases and 4 bases, with 3 bases remaining between them. Germline-derived CDR1 and CDR2 are LGHNT and FRNRAP. The CDR3 loop spans 11 amino acids.

The chain links TRBV11-2 to TRBJ1-6, with unresolved D. The CDR3 covers 14 residues. Trimming shortened V by 0 bases and J by 7 bases, and 7 bases separated the two germline ends. Germline CDR1 SGHAT, CDR2 FQNNGV. The chain's CDR3 is CASSLEPENSPLHF. As DNA, the CDR3 is TGTGCCAGCAGCTTAGAGCCCGAAAATTCACCCCTCCACTTT.

On this clone: The conserved final phenylalanine or tryptophan is absent from the CDR3, which likely points to a read error. The chain uses TRBV30 and TRBJ1-4; D is ambiguous. The V gene lost 3 bases and the J gene lost 0 bases, with 8 bases spanning the gap. Per the germline V gene, CDR1 is GTSNPN and CDR2 is SVGIG (reference sequence). CDR3 length equals 14 residues. The CDR3 sequence: CAWRELTTNEKLFL. DNA for the CDR3: TGTGCCTGGAGGGAATTGACAACTAATGAAAAACTGTTTTTA.

CDR3 in amino acids: CASSLDTYEQYF. The CDR3 DNA is TGTGCCAGCAGCTTAGACACCTACGAGCAGTACTTC. The chain links TRBV7-6 to TRBJ2-7, with D uncertain. This CDR3 is 12 amino acids long. CDR1 and CDR2 from the germline V gene are SGHVS and FNYEAQ. V gave up 1 base and J gave up 2 bases, with 3 bases separating them. The complete variable domain, with remaining parts taken from reference TRBV7-6 and TRBJ2-7, reads GAGVSQSPRYKVTKRGQDVALRCDPISGHVSLYWYRQALGQGPEFLTYFNYEAQQDKSGLPNDRFSAERPEGSISTLTIQRTEQRDSAMYRCASSLDTYEQYFGPGTRLTVT.

The rearrangement links TRBV5-1 to TRBJ2-2; a possible D gene is TRBD1 (6 bases). The CDR3 covers 15 residues. V lost 1 base, J lost 1 base, and 8 bases lay in between. The germline V gene encodes CDR1 SGHRS and CDR2 YFSETQ. This chain's CDR3 is CASSLWGQNTGELFF. In DNA, the CDR3 is TGCGCCAGCAGCTTGTGGGGACAGAACACCGGGGAGCTGTTTTTT.

The chain is built from TRBV6-5 and TRBJ1-2; D is unclear. The V gene lost 6 bases and the J gene lost 4 bases, with 18 bases spanning the gap. The CDR3 contains 15 residues. Germline lookup yields CDR1 MNHEY and CDR2 SVGAGI. DNA of the CDR3: TGTGCCAGCAGACCCACTCCCCTCGGGCCCTATGGCTACACCTTC. It is translated as CASRPTPLGPYGYTF.

This chain links TRBV9 with TRBJ2-3; unclear D gene. From germline, CDR1 is SGDLS and CDR2 YYNGEE. V lost 0 bases and J lost 0, with 8 bases in between. The CDR3 runs 15 residues. CDR3 in DNA: TGTGCCAGCAGCGTAGAGTTAGCTAGCACAGATACGCAGTATTTT. Encoded protein: CASSVELASTDTQYF. The full variable domain, its missing parts supplied by reference TRBV9 and TRBJ2-3, is DSGVTQTPKHLITATGQRVTLRCSPRSGDLSVYWYQQSLDQGLQFLIQYYNGEERAKGNILERFSAQQFPDLHSELNLSSLELGDSALYFCASSVELASTDTQYFGPGTRLTVL.

In its sample, this clone was seen a few times. V and J are TRBV2 and TRBJ2-1; D is undetermined. The ends were cut back, 4 bases at V and 4 bases at J, with 11 bases in the middle. CDR1 and CDR2 from the germline V gene are SNHLY and FYNNEI. The CDR3 sequence is 14 residues long. The chain's CDR3 is CASSAGIFYNEQFF. CDR3 nucleotides: TGTGCCAGCAGTGCTGGGATTTTTTACAATGAGCAGTTCTTC.

The genes are TRBV4-1 and TRBJ2-7; D gene uncertain. Germline CDR1 MGHRA, CDR2 YSYEKL. The CDR3 consists of 13 residues. Trimming took 0 bases from V and 7 from J, leaving 10 bases between them. The CDR3 nucleotides are TGCGCCAGCAGCCAAGATCAAAGTCGAGAGCAGTACTTC. Translating it yields CASSQDQSREQYF.

This rearrangement joins TRBV4-3 to TRBJ1-6; D unclear. Trimming shortened V by 0 bases and J by 11 bases, and 14 bases separated the two germline ends. Per the germline V gene, CDR1 is LGHNA and CDR2 is YSLEER. This CDR3 is 15 amino acids long. CDR3 bases: TGCGCCAGCAGCCAAGATTCCGTTAAGGAAACACCCCTCCACTTT. It is translated as CASSQDSVKETPLHF.

The J gene is TRBJ1-1, the V gene TRBV6-6; tentatively, D is TRBD1 (5 bases). V was cut by 6 bases and J by 5 bases, with 19 bases left in between. The CDR3 spans 15 residues. Germline CDR1 MNHNY, CDR2 SVGAGI (reference sequence). CDR3 sequence: CASSRPTGRITEAFF. DNA of the CDR3: TGTGCCAGCAGCAGACCTACGGGACGGATTACTGAAGCTTTCTTT.

The chain employs TRBV6-6 and TRBJ2-3; 11 bases line up with TRBD2. Germline V gene lookup returns CDR1 MNHNY and CDR2 SVGAGI (reference sequence). V shed 9 bases and J 4 bases; nucleotides not matched to a gene: 6. The CDR3 covers 14 residues. This CDR3 is CASRELAGADTQYF. CDR3 in DNA: TGTGCCAGTCGGGAACTAGCGGGGGCAGATACGCAGTATTTT.

This clone has just a few counts. The genes are TRBV5-5 and TRBJ1-1, with D hard to call. V lost 1 base and J lost 2, with 15 bases in between. The germline CDR1 and CDR2 sequences are SGHKS and YYEKEE (reference sequence). This CDR3 has 16 amino acids. CDR3 amino acids: CASSLSMTRGNTEAFF. CDR3 DNA sequence: TGTGCCAGCAGCTTGAGTATGACCCGGGGAAACACTGAAGCTTTCTTT. Supplemented by reference TRBV5-5 and TRBJ1-1, the full variable domain reads DAGVTQSPTHLIKTRGQQVTLRCSPISGHKSVSWYQQVLGQGPQFIFQYYEKEERGRGNFPDRFSARQFPNYSSELNVNALLLGDSALYLCASSLSMTRGNTEAFFGQGTRLTVV.

The chain joins TRBV5-1 to TRBJ1-1; weak D call: TRBD1 (5 bases). The CDR3 is 13 amino acids. Germline V gene lookup returns CDR1 SGHRS and CDR2 YFSETQ. V was pared by 4 bases and J by 1 base, with 8 bases between. The DNA of the CDR3 is TGCGCCAGCAGCATAGGACAGAACACTGAAGCTTTCTTT. Translated, it gives CASSIGQNTEAFF.

V and J are TRBV4-3 and TRBJ2-7; TRBD1 matches 11 bases. Looked up from germline, CDR1 is LGHNA and CDR2 is YSLEER. This CDR3 spans 15 amino acids. V lost 3 bases and J lost 4; bases outside the gene matches: 5. This CDR3 is CASSQYGTGGYEQYF. DNA of the CDR3: TGCGCCAGCAGCCAGTACGGGACAGGGGGTTACGAGCAGTACTTC.

This clone has a single count. The chain couples TRBV2 to TRBJ2-5; TRBD1 is a possible D gene (5 bases). Germline CDR1 SNHLY, CDR2 FYNNEI. The length of the CDR3 is 14 residues. Between the trimmed V and J ends, which lost 2 bases and 4 bases, there was a span of 11 bases. The CDR3 region is CASSEQGRSETQYF. The CDR3, as DNA: TGTGCCAGCAGTGAACAGGGCAGGTCAGAGACCCAGTACTTC.

This clone was detected a few times. The J gene is TRBJ2-1, the V gene TRBV28, with D perhaps matching TRBD1 or TRBD2 (6 bases each). The CDR3 runs 14 residues. Germline V CDR1 and CDR2: MDHEN, SYDVKM. V lost 3 bases, J lost 6 bases, and 12 bases lay in between. CDR3 bases: TGTGCCAGCAGTTTCCGGGGGCTGGTCAATGAGCAGTTCTTC. This translates into CASSFRGLVNEQFF. The full variable domain, completed using reference TRBV28 and TRBJ2-1, is DVKVTQSSRYLVKRTGEKVFLECVQDMDHENMFWYRQDPGLGLRLIYFSYDVKMKEKGDIPEGYSVSREKKERFSLILESASTNQTSMYLCASSFRGLVNEQFFGPGTRLTVL.

The gene calls are TRBV18 and TRBJ1-1; D remains ambiguous. The V and J ends lost 0 bases and 6 bases respectively, with 8 bases between them. CDR1 and CDR2 (germline): KGHSH, LQKENI. The CDR3 runs 13 residues. CDR3 nucleotides: TGTGCCAGCTCACCACCCATTCGATCTGAAGCTTTCTTT. This gives the protein CASSPPIRSEAFF.

The sample holds one count of this clone. The chain joins TRBV28 to TRBJ2-7, with D unresolved. In germline, CDR1 is MDHEN, CDR2 SYDVKM. The germline V and J ends were trimmed by 7 bases and 2 bases, with 15 bases remaining between them. This CDR3 contains 14 residues. The CDR3 DNA follows: TGTGCCAGCACAACGGTCGTCCCCCCCTACGAGCAGTACTTC. Translating gives CASTTVVPPYEQYF.

Note on this clone: An end of the junction differs from the germline gene, which may be a read error. V is TRBV5-1 and J is TRBJ2-2; D is unclear. Germline CDR1 reads SGHRS; CDR2 reads YFSETQ. The CDR3 is 14 amino acids. CDR3 residues: CASSLSTNIGELFF. The DNA of the CDR3 is TGCGCCAGCAGCTTGTCAACGAACATCGGGGAGCTGTTTTTT.

This clone came up once. J is TRBJ2-7 and V is TRBV30, with D unresolved. V shed 3 bases and J shed 4 bases, with 19 bases lying between them. CDR3 length: 15 amino acids. CDR1 is GTSNPN, CDR2 SVGIG, per germline (reference sequence). The CDR3 DNA reads as TGTGCCTGGAGCCTGACTCTTCACGGTGCGTACGAGCAGTACTTC. Translated: CAWSLTLHGAYEQYF.